A single T cell receptor beta chain is shown here with its context. The antigen remains unidentified. As for treatment: oral pan-JAK inhibitor, 5-10 mg twice daily. It was cDNA, reverse transcribed from extracted RNA, that served as the sequencing template. Sequenced by immunoSEQ multiplex PCR; TCRdb stores in-frame clones only, minus some. The sample lists some 80,000 clones; approximately 72% were seen once. The data derive from a study of CD8+ T cells in alopecia areata. Germline CDR1 is SGHVS and CDR2 is FQNEAQ. The V end lost 3 bases, the J end lost 7 bases, and 15 bases lay between the germline ends. The CDR3 has 14 residues. Regarding the study as a whole: Numerous expanded lesional clones remained in scalp and blood during tofacitinib. Scalp specimens additionally yield sequences from normal skin's resident alphabeta T cells.

The source material was CD8+ T cells sorted from blood, sampled at week 24, from a patient treated with tofacitinib. The sequence was collected from a human donor with alopecia areata. The V call is TRBV7-8, the J call TRBJ1-2; D might be TRBD1 (5 bases). The DNA for the CDR3 is TGTGCCAGCAGCTTTAGTTCTGGGGCTGTTGGCTACACCTTC. Translated: CASSFSSGAVGYTF.